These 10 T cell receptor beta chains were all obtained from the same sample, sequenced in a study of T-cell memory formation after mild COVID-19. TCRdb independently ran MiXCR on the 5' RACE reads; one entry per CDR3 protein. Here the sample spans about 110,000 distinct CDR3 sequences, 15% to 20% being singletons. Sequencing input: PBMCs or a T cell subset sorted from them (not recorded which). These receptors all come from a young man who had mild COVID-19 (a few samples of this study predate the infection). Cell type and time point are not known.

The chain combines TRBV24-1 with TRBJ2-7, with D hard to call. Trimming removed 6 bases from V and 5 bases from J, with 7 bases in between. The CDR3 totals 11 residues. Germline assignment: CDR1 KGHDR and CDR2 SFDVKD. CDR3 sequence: CATSMHDEQYV. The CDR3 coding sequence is TGTGCCACCAGTATGCACGACGAGCAGTACGTC.

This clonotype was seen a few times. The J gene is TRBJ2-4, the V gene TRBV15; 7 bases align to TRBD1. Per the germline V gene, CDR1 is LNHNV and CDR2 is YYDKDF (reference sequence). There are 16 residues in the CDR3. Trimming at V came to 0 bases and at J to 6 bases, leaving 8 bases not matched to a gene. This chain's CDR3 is CATSRDLSGQRNIQYF. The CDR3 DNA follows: TGTGCCACCAGCAGAGATTTGTCGGGACAGCGAAACATTCAGTACTTC. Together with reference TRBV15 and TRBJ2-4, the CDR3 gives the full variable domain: DAMVIQNPRYQVTQFGKPVTLSCSQTLNHNVMYWYQQKSSQAPKLLFHYYDKDFNNEADTPDNFQSRRPNTSFCFLDIRSPGLGDTAMYLCATSRDLSGQRNIQYFGAGTRLSVL.

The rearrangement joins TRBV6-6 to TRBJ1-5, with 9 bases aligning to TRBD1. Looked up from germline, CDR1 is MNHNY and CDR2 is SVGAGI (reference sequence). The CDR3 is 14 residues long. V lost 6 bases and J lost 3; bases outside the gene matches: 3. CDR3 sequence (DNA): TGTGCCAGCAGAAGGACAGGGGACAATCAGCCCCAGCATTTT. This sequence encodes CASRRTGDNQPQHF.

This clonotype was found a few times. CDR3 protein: CASSLAGTGRNTEAFF. The CDR3, as DNA: TGTGCCAGCAGTTTAGCCGGGACAGGGAGAAACACTGAAGCTTTCTTT. This chain links TRBV12-3 or TRBV12-4 with TRBJ1-1; 9 bases match TRBD1. J lost 2 bases, V lost 0 bases, and 4 bases had no gene match. The CDR3 sequence is 16 residues long.

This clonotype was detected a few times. For the CDR3, the DNA is TGCGCCAGCAGCTTGACGGACAGGTCAGAGACCCAGTACTTC. Residues: CASSLTDRSETQYF. This sequence joins TRBV5-1 and TRBJ2-5, with 7 bases that match TRBD1. V trimming: 1 base; J trimming: 4 bases; junction bases outside the gene matches: 4. Germline values: CDR1 SGHRS, CDR2 YFSETQ. The CDR3 is 14 amino acids.

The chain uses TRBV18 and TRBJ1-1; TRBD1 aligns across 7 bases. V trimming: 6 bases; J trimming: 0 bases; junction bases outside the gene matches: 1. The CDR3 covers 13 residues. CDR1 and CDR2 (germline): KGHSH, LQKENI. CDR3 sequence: CASSGQLNTEAFF. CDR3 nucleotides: TGTGCCAGCTCGGGACAGCTGAACACTGAAGCTTTCTTT. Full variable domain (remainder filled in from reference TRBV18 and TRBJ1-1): NAGVMQNPRHLVRRRGQEARLRCSPMKGHSHVYWYRQLPEEGLKFMVYLQKENIIDESGMPKERFSAEFPKEGPSILRIQQVVRGDSAAYFCASSGQLNTEAFFGQGTRLTVV.

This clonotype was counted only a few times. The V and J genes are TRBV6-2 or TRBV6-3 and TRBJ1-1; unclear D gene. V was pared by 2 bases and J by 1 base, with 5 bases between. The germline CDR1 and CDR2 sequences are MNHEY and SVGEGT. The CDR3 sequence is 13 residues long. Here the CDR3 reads CASSYDRNTEAFF. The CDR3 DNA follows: TGTGCCAGCAGTTACGATAGGAACACTGAAGCTTTCTTT.

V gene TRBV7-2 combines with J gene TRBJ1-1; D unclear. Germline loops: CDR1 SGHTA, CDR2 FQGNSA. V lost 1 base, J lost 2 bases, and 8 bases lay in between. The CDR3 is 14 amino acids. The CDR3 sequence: CASSLDPGNTEAFF. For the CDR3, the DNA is TGTGCCAGCAGCTTAGACCCGGGAAACACTGAAGCTTTCTTT.

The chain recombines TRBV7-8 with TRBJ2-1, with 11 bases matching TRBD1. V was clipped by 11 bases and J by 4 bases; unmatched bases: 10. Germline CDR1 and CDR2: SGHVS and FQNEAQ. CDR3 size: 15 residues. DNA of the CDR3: TGTGCCGGAGGGACAGGGGGTTCTTTATACAATGAGCAGTTCTTC. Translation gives CAGGTGGSLYNEQFF.

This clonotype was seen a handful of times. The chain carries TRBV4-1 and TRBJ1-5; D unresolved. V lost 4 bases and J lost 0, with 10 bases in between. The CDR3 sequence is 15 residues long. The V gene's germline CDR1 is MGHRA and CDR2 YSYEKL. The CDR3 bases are TGCGCCAGCAGCCCACAGATTTATAGCAATCAGCCCCAGCATTTT. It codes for CASSPQIYSNQPQHF.